This T cell receptor beta chain was sequenced for a study of blood T cells in healthy people across ages. Study-wide results and caveats: Measured against age, TCR beta diversity per million T cells decreased in a roughly linear manner.

Next came a second PCR, run for roughly 6 to 11 cycles, which used a sample-barcoded 5' primer along with a J-beta primer mix. The study obtained at least 3 million CDR3-containing paired-end reads from every sample. TCRdb processed the 5' RACE reads anew with MiXCR; each CDR3 protein has one entry. The sample gives 1.2 million to 1.5 million distinct CDR3 sequences, around 39% of which show up once; roughly 7.9% is in the top ten. Germline V gene sequence: CDR1 SGHTA, CDR2 FQGNSA. The CDR3 contains 13 residues. V was pared by 3 bases and J by 4 bases, with 10 bases between. It was about 10 milliliters of peripheral blood that were drawn from each donor. This clonotype was seen only a few times. Its specificity is unknown.

Specimen: blood. The clonotype comes from a woman in her late teens or twenties in good health. The chain is built from TRBV7-2 and TRBJ2-7, with D possibly TRBD1 on 6 matching bases. In DNA, the CDR3 is TGTGCCAGCAGCTTGGGACAACAATACGAGCAGTACTTC. Encoded protein: CASSLGQQYEQYF.